The 32 T cell receptor beta chains reported below all come from one sample, sequenced in a study of CXCR3-negative and CXCR3-positive naive CD8 T cells. Libraries of TRB cDNA were made by 5' RACE and carried UMIs. Reanalyzing the 5' RACE reads, TCRdb keeps one entry per CDR3 protein, without DNA. This table holds approximately 52,000 distinct CDR3 sequences. The sequencing input was memory CD8+ T cells from blood. Every receptor here comes from a human donor in good health. Some clones in this sample may be carry-over from other donors' samples.

The V and J genes are TRBV27 and TRBJ1-1; the D call of TRBD1 rests on TCRdb alone, since no DNA is present to check it. Germline lookup yields CDR1 MNHEY and CDR2 SMNVEV (reference sequence). The CDR3 loop spans 12 amino acids. The CDR3 region is CASIGGAGGAFF.

The CDR3 region is CASSPRDFYEQYF. The chain uses TRBV6-2 or TRBV6-3 and TRBJ2-7; no DNA is available, so the TRBD2 call from TCRdb remains unchecked. Germline CDR1 MNHEY, CDR2 SVGEGT. The CDR3 is made up of 13 amino acids.

V gene TRBV6-2 or TRBV6-3 combines with J gene TRBJ2-1; the TCRdb D gene call, TRBD2, has no DNA to confirm it. Germline-derived CDR1 and CDR2 are MNHEY and SVGEGT. This CDR3 has 18 amino acids. The CDR3 loop is CASSYIRASGAHYNEQFF.

V and J are TRBV28 and TRBJ2-5; TCRdb selects TRBD1, and the lack of DNA leaves this call unchecked. From germline, CDR1 is MDHEN and CDR2 SYDVKM. The CDR3 extends over 15 amino acids. The CDR3 loop reads CASIGQGSLQETQYF. The variable domain in full, with the rest retrieved from reference TRBV28 and TRBJ2-5, is DVKVTQSSRYLVKRTGEKVFLECVQDMDHENMFWYRQDPGLGLRLIYFSYDVKMKEKGDIPEGYSVSREKKERFSLILESASTNQTSMYLCASIGQGSLQETQYFGPGTRLLVL.

The rearrangement uses TRBV7-7 and TRBJ2-7; TCRdb's D gene call, TRBD1, goes unchecked for lack of DNA. The germline CDR1 and CDR2 sequences are SSHAT and FNYEAQ (reference sequence). The CDR3 is made up of 17 amino acids. The CDR3 reads CASSLAVGAGGSYEQYF.

The J gene is TRBJ1-1, the V gene TRBV27; the TCRdb call, TRBD1, lacks DNA for checking. The CDR3 runs to 13 residues. Germline V CDR1 and CDR2: MNHEY, SMNVEV (reference sequence). The CDR3: CASSSQVGTEAFF.

The chain links TRBV28 to TRBJ2-7; as DNA is missing, the TRBD2 call by TCRdb cannot be tested. Per germline, CDR1 MDHEN and CDR2 SYDVKM. This CDR3 is built from 16 residues. The CDR3 here is CASSPLTSGSIYEQYF.

The chain has TRBV4-2 and TRBJ1-5; TCRdb indicates TRBD1, and absent DNA this call remains unverified. This CDR3 is 15 amino acids long. The V gene's germline CDR1 is LGHNA and CDR2 YNFKEQ. CDR3 residues: CASSLGTGGDQPQHF.

The chain carries TRBV25-1 and TRBJ2-3. Germline V gene data show CDR1 as MGHDK and CDR2 as SYGVNS. This CDR3 region has 16 residues. CDR3 protein: CASSEDAFTSTDTQYF.

This chain uses TRBV7-9 with TRBJ1-2; TCRdb reports TRBD1, a call that lacks DNA to check it against. Per germline, CDR1 SEHNR and CDR2 FQNEAQ (reference sequence). The CDR3 has 13 residues. The CDR3 here is CASGPGTGDGYTF. Together with reference TRBV7-9 and TRBJ1-2, the CDR3 gives the full variable domain: DTGVSQNPRHKITKRGQNVTFRCDPISEHNRLYWYRQTLGQGPEFLTYFQNEAQLEKSRLLSDRFSAERPKGSFSTLEIQRTEQGDSAMYLCASGPGTGDGYTFGSGTRLTVV.

V usage is TRBV4-1 and J usage is TRBJ2-5. Germline CDR1 and CDR2: MGHRA and YSYEKL. The CDR3 runs to 14 residues. The chain's CDR3 is CASSQDSRKETQYF.

The CDR3 loop reads CASSDSGHTEAFF. The V and J genes are TRBV6-4 and TRBJ1-1. The CDR3 has 13 amino acids. The germline V gene has CDR1 MRHNA and CDR2 SNTAGT.

The chain recombines TRBV29-1 with TRBJ1-2; TCRdb names TRBD1, which stays unverified in the absence of DNA. CDR3 length: 13 amino acids. Germline V CDR1 and CDR2: SQVTM, ANQGSEA. This chain's CDR3 is CSALLTGTYGYTF.

The gene calls are TRBV6-1 and TRBJ2-1; TCRdb's D gene call, TRBD2, goes unchecked for lack of DNA. The germline V gene encodes CDR1 MNHNS and CDR2 SASEGT. CDR3 length: 15 amino acids. The CDR3 sequence is CASSDSGPAIDEQFF.

The rearrangement uses TRBV7-3 and TRBJ2-1. The CDR3 spans 16 residues. Germline V gene lookup returns CDR1 SGHTA and CDR2 FQGTGA. CDR3 residues: CASSPDLMSSYNEQFF. Together with reference TRBV7-3 and TRBJ2-1, the CDR3 gives the full variable domain: GAGVSQTPSNKVTEKGKYVELRCDPISGHTALYWYRQSLGQGPEFLIYFQGTGAADDSGLPNDRFFAVRPEGSVSTLKIQRTERGDSAVYLCASSPDLMSSYNEQFFGPGTRLTVL.

J is TRBJ2-1 and V is TRBV6-4; TCRdb gives TRBD2 as the D gene, but with no DNA this cannot be confirmed. CDR1 and CDR2 from the germline V gene are MRHNA and SNTAGT. The CDR3 extends over 16 amino acids. The CDR3 protein is CASSDQASGGANEQFF.

This chain joins TRBV10-3 and TRBJ2-1; TCRdb's D gene call, TRBD1, goes unchecked for lack of DNA. This CDR3 is built from 13 residues. The germline V gene has CDR1 ENHRY and CDR2 SYGVKD. CDR3 region: CAISKDSYNEQFF.

This chain uses TRBV18 with TRBJ2-7; lacking DNA, the TRBD1 call made by TCRdb goes unchecked. The germline V gene has CDR1 KGHSH and CDR2 LQKENI. The CDR3 totals 15 residues. CDR3 sequence: CASSPGTRGSYEQYF.

The chain has TRBV5-1 and TRBJ1-1. This CDR3 comprises 13 residues. Germline CDR1 and CDR2: SGHRS and YFSETQ. The chain's CDR3 is CASTEGLNTEAFF.

The CDR3 reads CASSLTGSSAYNEQFF. This rearrangement joins TRBV7-3 to TRBJ2-1. Germline lookup yields CDR1 SGHTA and CDR2 FQGTGA. This CDR3 comprises 16 residues.

The chain combines TRBV29-1 with TRBJ2-1; TCRdb lists TRBD1, though no DNA is available to test this call. CDR3 size: 12 residues. Germline CDR1 is SQVTM and CDR2 is ANQGSEA. This CDR3 reads CSAWTEDNEQFF.

The genes are TRBV20-1 and TRBJ2-7. Germline V lookup: CDR1 DFQATT, CDR2 SNEGSKA (reference sequence). The CDR3 is made up of 17 amino acids. This CDR3 reads CSARELKRSESSYEQYF.

The chain has TRBV4-2 and TRBJ2-7. The CDR3 sequence is 15 residues long. The germline V gene has CDR1 LGHNA and CDR2 YNFKEQ. This CDR3 is CASSQEFAKADEQYF.

This chain uses TRBV6-2 or TRBV6-3 with TRBJ2-5; the D gene TCRdb calls, TRBD2, cannot be checked with no DNA. Germline CDR1 is MNHEY and CDR2 is SVGEGT. CDR3 length equals 14 residues. The CDR3: CASSTLAGEETQYF.

The chain employs TRBV7-9 and TRBJ1-2; TCRdb designates TRBD1, a call that cannot be tested without DNA. CDR3 length equals 14 residues. From germline, CDR1 is SEHNR and CDR2 FQNEAQ (reference sequence). CDR3 protein: CASSSGPENYGYTF.

This chain joins TRBV28 and TRBJ1-4; the D gene TCRdb calls, TRBD1, cannot be checked with no DNA. CDR3 length: 16 amino acids. Germline CDR1 reads MDHEN; CDR2 reads SYDVKM. CDR3 protein: CASSPTQGKDKEKLFF. Variable domain in full (rest from reference TRBV28 and TRBJ1-4): DVKVTQSSRYLVKRTGEKVFLECVQDMDHENMFWYRQDPGLGLRLIYFSYDVKMKEKGDIPEGYSVSREKKERFSLILESASTNQTSMYLCASSPTQGKDKEKLFFGSGTQLSVL.

The chain carries TRBV14 and TRBJ1-1; with no DNA, the TCRdb D assignment of TRBD1 cannot be verified. This CDR3 is 15 amino acids long. Germline V gene lookup returns CDR1 SGHDN and CDR2 FVKESK. The CDR3 reads CASSPSGHLNTEAFF.

This chain connects TRBV6-5 to TRBJ2-2. CDR3 size: 15 residues. CDR1 is MNHEY, CDR2 SVGAGI, per germline. The CDR3 is CASSYADTNTGELFF.

This clonotype counts as medium-sized (0.01 to 0.1%) by frequency. The V gene is TRBV20-1, the J gene TRBJ2-1; TCRdb lists TRBD1, though no DNA is available to test this call. Per the germline V gene, CDR1 is DFQATT and CDR2 is SNEGSKA (reference sequence). There are 16 residues in the CDR3. Here the CDR3 reads CSARDIGGASYNEQFF.

The chain has TRBV20-1 and TRBJ2-7; TCRdb indicates TRBD1, and absent DNA this call remains unverified. Germline lookup yields CDR1 DFQATT and CDR2 SNEGSKA (reference sequence). The CDR3 extends over 16 amino acids. The CDR3 loop reads CSARDRSGSGVVEQYF.

CDR3 protein: CSARDLWTSGYNEQFF. The chain carries TRBV20-1 and TRBJ2-1; the TRBD2 assignment by TCRdb is unverifiable without DNA. CDR1 is DFQATT, CDR2 SNEGSKA, per germline (reference sequence). This CDR3 comprises 16 residues.

The chain joins TRBV12-3 or TRBV12-4 to TRBJ2-5. The length of the CDR3 is 14 residues. This CDR3 is CASSAKHWEETQYF.